This entry lists 2 T cell receptor beta chains sequenced from one sample in a study of radiation and T cells in renal cell carcinoma. Produced via immunoSEQ multiplex PCR; TCRdb's table is partial and in-frame only. This table holds about 24,000 clones, around 46% found once. Documented treatment: 15 Gy SBRT to primary tumor, nephrectomy 4 weeks later. This material consisted of tumor tissue, taken from a patient whose treatment included radiotherapy and nephrectomy. The receptor source for this set is a woman aged 50 to 60 with renal cell carcinoma.

As regards this clone: Its ends do not fully match the called genes, so a read error is possible. V is TRBV2 and J is TRBJ1-5; D is undetermined. Germline CDR1 SNHLY, CDR2 FYNNEI. The CDR3 sequence is 15 residues long. The CDR3 nucleotides read TGCGCCAGCAGCGTCGACACGACGAGCAATCAGCCCCAGCATTTT. Protein product: CASSVDTTSNQPQHF.

The chain has TRBV6-4 and TRBJ1-1; weak D call: TRBD1 (6 bases). The CDR3 length is 14 residues. Germline V CDR1 and CDR2: MRHNA, SNTAGT. V lost 6 bases and J 2 bases, leaving 13 bases between the germline ends. For the CDR3, the DNA is TGTGCCAGCAGCCCCTCACAGGGAAACACTGAAGCTTTCTTT. Translated, it gives CASSPSQGNTEAFF.